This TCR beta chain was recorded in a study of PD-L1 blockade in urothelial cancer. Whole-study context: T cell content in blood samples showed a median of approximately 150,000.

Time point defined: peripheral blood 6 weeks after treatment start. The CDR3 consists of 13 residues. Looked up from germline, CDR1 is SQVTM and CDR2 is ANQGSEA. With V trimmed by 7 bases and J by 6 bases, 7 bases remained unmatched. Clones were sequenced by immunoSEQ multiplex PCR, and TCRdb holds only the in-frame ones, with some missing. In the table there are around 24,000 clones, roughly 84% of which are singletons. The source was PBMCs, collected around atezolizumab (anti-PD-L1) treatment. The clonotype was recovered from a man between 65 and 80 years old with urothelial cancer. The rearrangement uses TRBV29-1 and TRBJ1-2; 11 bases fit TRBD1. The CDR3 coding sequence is TGCAGCGCAAGGACAGGGGGCGAGGATGGCTACACCTTC. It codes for CSARTGGEDGYTF.